The 29 T cell receptor beta chains given below trace back to one sample, sequenced in a study of shared clonotypes between healthy human individuals. The data were produced by immunoSEQ multiplex PCR, yet TCRdb's version contains in-frame clones alone and is incomplete. The sample shows more than 2,000,000 clones, over 90% of them seen only once. The material sequenced was naive CD4+ T cells from PBMCs. The subset is: CD45RA+ positively selected. Source of these receptors: a man aged 18 to 30 in good health. Some clones in this sample may be carry-over from other donors' samples.

The chain couples TRBV18 to TRBJ2-2, with D perhaps being TRBD1 or TRBD2 (5 bases each). Germline CDR1 KGHSH, CDR2 LQKENI. This CDR3 has 16 amino acids. The germline V and J ends were trimmed by 3 bases and 0 bases, with 11 bases remaining between them. CDR3 in DNA: TGTGCCAGCTCACCGAGGGGCCCGGCGAACACCGGGGAGCTGTTTTTT. As protein: CASSPRGPANTGELFF.

A note on this clone: In the same sample, other DNA sequences code for this CDR3. The chain recombines TRBV5-4 with TRBJ2-1; 9 bases are a match to TRBD1. The J segment lost 2 bases and the V segment lost 3 bases, leaving 3 bases of the junction unmatched. There are 15 residues in the CDR3. Per germline, CDR1 SGHNT and CDR2 YYREEE (reference sequence). This chain's CDR3 is CASSSGTGPYNEQFF. CDR3 nucleotide sequence: TGTGCCAGCAGCTCCGGGACAGGGCCCTACAATGAGCAGTTCTTC.

J is TRBJ2-3 and V is TRBV29-1, with D unresolved. Trimming removed 2 bases at V and 5 bases at J, with 14 bases between. The CDR3 consists of 14 residues. Germline CDR1 is SQVTM and CDR2 is ANQGSEA. CDR3 sequence: CSVERQLSEDTQYF. The CDR3 coding sequence is TGCAGCGTTGAACGGCAGCTCTCGGAAGATACGCAGTATTTT.

This chain uses TRBV19 with TRBJ2-7; 8 bases are shared with TRBD1. V dropped 6 bases and J dropped 6; count of bases not matched to a gene: 13. This CDR3 has 15 residues. The V gene's germline CDR1 is LNHDA and CDR2 SQIVND (reference sequence). The CDR3 DNA reads TGTGCCAGTAGCTCTATTGGACAGGGAGCTGGCGAGCAGTACTTC. Translating gives CASSSIGQGAGEQYF.

The chain recombines TRBV14 with TRBJ2-3, with 12 bases aligning to TRBD2. The germline CDR1 and CDR2 sequences are SGHDN and FVKESK. With 3 bases clipped from V and 3 bases from J, the junction kept 4 bases outside the gene matches. The CDR3 is 16 residues long. Written as DNA, the CDR3 is TGTGCCAGCAGCCACGGACTAGCGGGGAGGACAGATACGCAGTATTTT. It translates to CASSHGLAGRTDTQYF. Supplemented by reference TRBV14 and TRBJ2-3, the full variable domain reads EAGVTQFPSHSVIEKGQTVTLRCDPISGHDNLYWYRRVMGKEIKFLLHFVKESKQDESGMPNNRFLAERTGGTYSTLKVQPAELEDSGVYFCASSHGLAGRTDTQYFGPGTRLTVL.

The V and J genes are TRBV7-8 and TRBJ1-2; D gene uncertain. The CDR3 is 13 residues long. V dropped 3 bases and J dropped 5 bases, with 10 bases sitting between them. Germline assignment: CDR1 SGHVS and CDR2 FQNEAQ. The CDR3 nucleotides read TGTGCCAGCAGCTTTGCCGGCGGGTATGGCTACACCTTC. Translated, it gives CASSFAGGYGYTF.

CDR3 DNA: TGTGCCAGCAGCGTCGCCTACGAGCAGTACTTC. It translates to CASSVAYEQYF. The V and J genes are TRBV14 and TRBJ2-7; D is unresolved. CDR1 is SGHDN, CDR2 FVKESK, per germline. The CDR3 spans 11 residues. Deletions cut 5 bases from V and 2 bases from J, with 4 bases between.

The chain couples TRBV4-1 to TRBJ1-2; 10 bases line up with TRBD1. CDR3 length: 16 residues. J gave up 4 bases and V 10 bases, and 15 bases lay outside the gene matches. Germline CDR1 is MGHRA and CDR2 is YSYEKL. CDR3 sequence reads: CATGTLTGGGGYGYTF. CDR3 nucleotides: TGCGCCACCGGGACCTTGACAGGGGGCGGCGGCTATGGCTACACCTTC.

This chain connects TRBV30 to TRBJ1-1, with no clear D. The ends were cut back, 1 base at V and 5 bases at J, with 11 bases in the middle. The CDR3 sequence is 13 residues long. Germline assignment: CDR1 GTSNPN and CDR2 SVGIG (reference sequence). The CDR3 spells CAWSDGVGTEAFF. The CDR3 nucleotides are TGTGCCTGGAGTGACGGGGTTGGGACTGAAGCTTTCTTT.

V gene TRBV28 combines with J gene TRBJ1-4; D unclear. Germline V CDR1 and CDR2: MDHEN, SYDVKM. Trimming removed 4 bases from V and 10 bases from J, with 7 bases in between. The CDR3 totals 11 residues. The CDR3 coding sequence is TGTGCCAGCAGTTCCCCGACAAAACTGTTTTTT. Translation: CASSSPTKLFF.

The rearrangement links TRBV6-1 to TRBJ1-1; tentative D call: TRBD1 (6 bases). Germline CDR1 and CDR2: MNHNS and SASEGT. This CDR3 contains 13 residues. The V gene lost 8 bases and the J gene lost 4 bases, with 14 bases spanning the gap. The CDR3 is CASSRRGSTEAFF. The CDR3 region has the DNA TGTGCCAGCTCGAGGAGGGGGAGCACTGAAGCTTTCTTT.

As to this clone: This sample includes further DNA sequences coding for the same CDR3. The chain is built from TRBV9 and TRBJ2-5; either TRBD1 or TRBD2 may supply D (5 bases each). The ends were cut back, 0 bases at V and 1 base at J, with 10 bases in the middle. CDR3 length: 15 amino acids. CDR1 is SGDLS and CDR2 is YYNGEE in the germline V gene. The CDR3, as DNA: TGTGCCAGCAGCGTAGGGGGGACGCCCCAAGAGACCCAGTACTTC. The encoded protein is CASSVGGTPQETQYF.

V is TRBV6-5 and J is TRBJ2-1, with unresolved D. The V gene lost 0 bases and the J gene lost 5 bases, with 14 bases spanning the gap. The CDR3 consists of 16 residues. Per the germline V gene, CDR1 is MNHEY and CDR2 is SVGAGI. Written as DNA, the CDR3 is TGTGCCAGCAGTTACTCATTGGTCGCCAACAACAATGAGCAGTTCTTC. This encodes CASSYSLVANNNEQFF.

The chain has TRBV4-2 and TRBJ2-7; 8 bases are a match to TRBD2. V shed 4 bases, J shed 2 bases, and the junction held 7 bases outside the gene matches. Germline V lookup: CDR1 LGHNA, CDR2 YNFKEQ. The CDR3 loop spans 15 amino acids. The CDR3 DNA is TGTGCCAGCAGCCCCCTCCAGCGGGAGACCTACGAGCAGTACTTC. It is translated as CASSPLQRETYEQYF.

The chain uses TRBV7-3 and TRBJ2-1; 10 bases are shared with TRBD2. The V and J ends lost 5 bases and 9 bases, in that order; junction bases with no gene match: 7. Per the germline V gene, CDR1 is SGHTA and CDR2 is FQGTGA. This CDR3 is 14 amino acids long. The CDR3, as DNA: TGTGCCAGCAGCGTCGGGACTAGCGTTAGTGAGCAGTTCTTC. Protein product: CASSVGTSVSEQFF.

Details on this clone: One end of the junction is discordant with germline, which a read error may explain. The chain uses TRBV9 and TRBJ2-3; D is undetermined. The CDR3 runs 14 residues. Germline CDR1 SGDLS, CDR2 YYNGEE. The CDR3 protein is CAGSVGPTTDTQYF. The CDR3 DNA reads TGTGCCGGCAGCGTCGGCCCGACCACAGATACGCAGTATTTT.

This clone was recorded once. The chain combines TRBV28 with TRBJ2-2; no firm D call. Trimming took off 10 bases at V and 0 bases at J, with 12 bases between the two ends. This CDR3 spans 14 amino acids. Germline V gene lookup returns CDR1 MDHEN and CDR2 SYDVKM. The CDR3 sequence is CATTANPNTGELFF. DNA for the CDR3: TGTGCCACCACGGCCAACCCGAACACCGGGGAGCTGTTTTTT. The full variable domain, with the rest looked up from reference TRBV28 and TRBJ2-2, is DVKVTQSSRYLVKRTGEKVFLECVQDMDHENMFWYRQDPGLGLRLIYFSYDVKMKEKGDIPEGYSVSREKKERFSLILESASTNQTSMYLCATTANPNTGELFFGEGSRLTVL.

The chain combines TRBV30 with TRBJ2-7, with 13 bases matching TRBD2. V lost 4 bases and J lost 7; bases outside the gene matches: 7. This CDR3 is 14 amino acids long. Germline assignment: CDR1 GTSNPN and CDR2 SVGIG (reference sequence). The CDR3 DNA follows: TGTGCCTGGACCTTGGGACTAGCGGGAACGGAGCAGTACTTC. Translated, it gives CAWTLGLAGTEQYF.

This clone was seen a handful of times. V and J are TRBV6-5 and TRBJ1-1; 7 bases are a match to TRBD1. The CDR3 runs to 12 residues. Germline V gene sequence: CDR1 MNHEY, CDR2 SVGAGI. Trimming took 6 bases from V and 7 from J; bases not matched to a gene: 5. DNA of the CDR3: TGTGCCAGCAGGCAGGGGGTAGGTGAAGCTTTCTTT. Translating gives CASRQGVGEAFF.

Concerning this clone itself: Other DNA sequences in this specimen translate into the identical CDR3. V usage is TRBV18 and J usage is TRBJ1-1; 7 positions agree with TRBD1. The trim removed 2 bases at V and 3 bases at J, leaving 3 bases unmatched. The CDR3 consists of 14 residues. From germline, CDR1 is KGHSH and CDR2 LQKENI. CDR3 in DNA: TGTGCCAGCTCACCAAACAGGGGCGACACTGAAGCTTTCTTT. Amino acids: CASSPNRGDTEAFF.

V is TRBV19 and J is TRBJ2-1, with D possibly matching TRBD1 (6 bases). The CDR3 totals 15 residues. CDR1 is LNHDA, CDR2 SQIVND, per germline (reference sequence). V was shortened by 1 base and J by 4 bases, with 11 bases between the two germline ends. Here the CDR3 reads CASSIGSTGYNEQFF. The CDR3, as DNA: TGTGCCAGTAGTATAGGATCGACAGGTTACAATGAGCAGTTCTTC.

This rearrangement joins TRBV30 to TRBJ2-2, with D unresolved. The V end lost 2 bases, the J end lost 6 bases, and 4 bases lay between the germline ends. The germline gives CDR1 GTSNPN, CDR2 SVGIG (reference sequence). The CDR3 contains 11 residues. CDR3 nucleotides: TGTGCCTGGAGTATTCCCGGGGAGCTGTTTTTT. Encoded protein: CAWSIPGELFF.

The rearrangement joins TRBV4-1 to TRBJ1-2; 7 bases are a match to TRBD1. CDR1 MGHRA and CDR2 YSYEKL come from the germline V gene. This CDR3 spans 15 amino acids. Trimming at V came to 0 bases and at J to 4 bases, leaving 5 bases not matched to a gene. The CDR3 is CASSQDPGGTYGYTF. The DNA for the CDR3 is TGCGCCAGCAGCCAAGACCCAGGGGGGACCTATGGCTACACCTTC.

CDR3 in DNA: TGTGCCAGCAGCTTTAGGGCGAACACTGAAGCTTTCTTT. Amino acid sequence: CASSFRANTEAFF. The rearrangement uses TRBV9 and TRBJ1-1; D is uncertain. Germline lookup yields CDR1 SGDLS and CDR2 YYNGEE. Trimming took 4 bases from V and 1 from J, leaving 8 bases between them. CDR3 length: 13 residues.

V and J are TRBV5-4 and TRBJ2-7, with D unresolved. This CDR3 is 16 amino acids long. V gave up 4 bases and J gave up 5 bases, with 22 bases separating them. Germline loops: CDR1 SGHNT, CDR2 YYREEE (reference sequence). CDR3 in DNA: TGTGCCAGCAGCCCAGGACCATCGACTGGGCCCCACGAGCAGTACTTC. Residues: CASSPGPSTGPHEQYF.

The chain is built from TRBV5-1 and TRBJ2-2; 7 nucleotides align to TRBD2. Trimming removed 3 bases from V and 0 bases from J; junction bases left unmatched: 8. This CDR3 comprises 17 residues. The germline gives CDR1 SGHRS, CDR2 YFSETQ. CDR3: CASSSISGTANTGELFF. In nucleotides, the CDR3 is TGCGCCAGCAGCTCCATAAGCGGGACTGCGAACACCGGGGAGCTGTTTTTT.

The V call is TRBV5-1, the J call TRBJ2-7, with TRBD2 identical over 13 bases. The germline CDR1 and CDR2 sequences are SGHRS and YFSETQ. This CDR3 has 16 residues. The J segment lost 0 bases and the V segment lost 3 bases, leaving 3 bases of the junction unmatched. CDR3 DNA sequence: TGCGCCAGCAGCTCAGGGACTAGCGGGGCCTCCTACGAGCAGTACTTC. This sequence encodes CASSSGTSGASYEQYF.

This rearrangement joins TRBV19 to TRBJ2-5; the D gene could be TRBD1 or TRBD2 (6 bases each). The CDR3 has 14 residues. CDR1 LNHDA and CDR2 SQIVND come from the germline V gene (reference sequence). Trimming removed 2 bases from V and 7 bases from J, with 14 bases in between. The CDR3 here is CASSISGASGTQYF. In DNA, the CDR3 is TGTGCCAGTAGTATATCGGGGGCCTCGGGGACCCAGTACTTC.

Only one count was recorded for this clone. This rearrangement joins TRBV2 to TRBJ1-1; possibly TRBD1 for D (5 bases). The CDR3 has 13 amino acids. Trimming took 4 bases from V and 10 from J, leaving 16 bases between them. Germline V lookup: CDR1 SNHLY, CDR2 FYNNEI. CDR3 residues: CASSVGAGTGAFF. The CDR3 nucleotides are TGTGCCAGCAGTGTAGGGGCAGGAACCGGAGCTTTCTTT. Full variable domain (remainder filled in from reference TRBV2 and TRBJ1-1): EPEVTQTPSHQVTQMGQEVILRCVPISNHLYFYWYRQILGQKVEFLVSFYNNEISEKSEIFDDQFSVERPDGSNFTLKIRSTKLEDSAMYFCASSVGAGTGAFFGQGTRLTVV.